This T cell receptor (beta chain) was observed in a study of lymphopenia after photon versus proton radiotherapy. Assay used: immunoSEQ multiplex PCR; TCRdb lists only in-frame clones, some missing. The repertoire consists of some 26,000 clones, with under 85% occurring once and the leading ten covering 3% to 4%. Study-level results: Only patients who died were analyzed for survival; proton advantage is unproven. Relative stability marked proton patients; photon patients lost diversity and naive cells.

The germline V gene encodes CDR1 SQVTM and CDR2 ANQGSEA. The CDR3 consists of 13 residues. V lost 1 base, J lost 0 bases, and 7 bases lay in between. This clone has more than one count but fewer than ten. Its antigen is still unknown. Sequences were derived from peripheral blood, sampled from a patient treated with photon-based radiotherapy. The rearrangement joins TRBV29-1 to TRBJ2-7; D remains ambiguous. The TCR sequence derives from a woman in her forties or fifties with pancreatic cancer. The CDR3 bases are TGCAGCGTTGAAGTAGATACCTCCTACGAGCAGTACTTC. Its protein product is CSVEVDTSYEQYF.